These 2 T cell receptor beta chains were all obtained from the same sample, sequenced in a study of blood T cells in healthy people across ages (dated by TCRdb to between 2014 and 2017). The library relied on 5' RACE. These reads were obtained on an Illumina HiSeq 2500. A second PCR of roughly 7 to 12 cycles was run with a J-beta primer mix and a sample-barcoded 5' primer. TCRdb cleaned the public reads at Q25 with fastp, built clones with MiXCR and kept in-frame beta chains. Each entry merges the rows of one CDR3 protein and shows their most common DNA and genes. This sample lists roughly 700,000 distinct CDR3 sequences; about 52% were detected once. Of the sample, under 35% falls within the top ten clones. Sequenced: blood. The receptors stem from a woman in her fifties or sixties in good health.

This chain links TRBV7-9 with TRBJ2-3; D gene uncertain. Trimming pared 2 bases from V and 2 bases from J, leaving 11 bases between. Germline assignment: CDR1 SEHNR and CDR2 FQNEAQ (reference sequence). This CDR3 is built from 15 residues. The CDR3 protein is CASSLISQYTDTQYF. The CDR3 DNA is TGTGCCAGCAGCTTAATATCACAATACACAGATACGCAGTATTTT.

The chain couples TRBV29-1 to TRBJ1-1; D is unclear. The CDR3 is 14 amino acids. Germline V gives CDR1 SQVTM, CDR2 ANQGSEA. Trimming cost V 1 base and J 2 bases, with 11 bases left between them. CDR3 sequence (DNA): TGCAGCGTTGAAGTTCCCCCTGACAACACTGAAGCTTTCTTT. As protein: CSVEVPPDNTEAFF.